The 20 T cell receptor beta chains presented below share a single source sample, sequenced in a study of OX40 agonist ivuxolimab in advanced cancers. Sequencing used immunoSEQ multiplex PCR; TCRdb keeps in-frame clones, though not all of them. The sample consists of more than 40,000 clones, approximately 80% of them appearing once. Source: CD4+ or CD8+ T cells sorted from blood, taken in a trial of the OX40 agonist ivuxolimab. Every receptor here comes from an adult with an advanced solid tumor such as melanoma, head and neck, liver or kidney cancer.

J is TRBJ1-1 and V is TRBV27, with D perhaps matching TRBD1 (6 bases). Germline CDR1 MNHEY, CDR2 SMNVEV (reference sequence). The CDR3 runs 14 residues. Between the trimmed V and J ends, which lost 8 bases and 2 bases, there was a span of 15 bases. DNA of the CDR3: TGTGCCAGCGCCCGGGGAGGGGGTAACACTGAAGCTTTCTTT. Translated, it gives CASARGGGNTEAFF.

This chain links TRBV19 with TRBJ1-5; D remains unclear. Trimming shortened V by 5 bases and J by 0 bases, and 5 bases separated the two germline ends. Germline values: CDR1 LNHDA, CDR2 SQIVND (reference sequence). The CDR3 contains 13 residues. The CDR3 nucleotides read TGTGCCAGTAGTGACTATAGCAATCAGCCCCAGCATTTT. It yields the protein CASSDYSNQPQHF.

The DNA for the CDR3 is TGTGCCATCAGTGAGCCGTACAATGAGCAGTTCTTC. Residues: CAISEPYNEQFF. J is TRBJ2-1 and V is TRBV10-3; D remains unclear. V shed 2 bases and J shed 4 bases, with 3 bases lying between them. CDR3 length: 12 amino acids. Germline CDR1 reads ENHRY; CDR2 reads SYGVKD.

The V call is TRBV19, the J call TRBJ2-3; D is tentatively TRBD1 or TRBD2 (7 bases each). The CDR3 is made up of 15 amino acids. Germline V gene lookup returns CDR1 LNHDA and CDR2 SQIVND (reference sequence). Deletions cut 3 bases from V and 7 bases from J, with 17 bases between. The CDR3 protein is CASSMAGGELNTQYF. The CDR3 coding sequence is TGTGCCAGTAGTATGGCAGGGGGGGAACTAAATACGCAGTATTTT.

The CDR3 is CASSPGQGDFVVETQYF. The CDR3 region has the DNA TGTGCCAGCTCCCCCGGACAGGGGGACTTCGTAGTAGAGACCCAGTACTTC. The rearrangement uses TRBV18 and TRBJ2-5, with 10 positions matching TRBD1. This CDR3 spans 17 amino acids. Germline V CDR1 and CDR2: KGHSH, LQKENI. The V gene end was trimmed by 6 bases and the J gene end by 4 bases; junction bases not matched to a gene: 14.

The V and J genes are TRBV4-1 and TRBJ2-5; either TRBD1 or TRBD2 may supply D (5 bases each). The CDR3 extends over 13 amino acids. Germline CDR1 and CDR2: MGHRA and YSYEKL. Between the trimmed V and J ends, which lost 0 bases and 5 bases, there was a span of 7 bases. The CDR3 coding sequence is TGCGCCAGCAGCCAAGAAGGGGACGAGACCCAGTACTTC. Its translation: CASSQEGDETQYF.

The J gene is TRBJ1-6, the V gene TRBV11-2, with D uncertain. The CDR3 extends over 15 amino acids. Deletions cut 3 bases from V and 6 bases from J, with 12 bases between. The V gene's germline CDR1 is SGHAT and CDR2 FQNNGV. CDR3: CASSFDFGGNSPLHF. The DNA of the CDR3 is TGTGCCAGCAGCTTCGACTTCGGCGGTAATTCACCCCTCCACTTT. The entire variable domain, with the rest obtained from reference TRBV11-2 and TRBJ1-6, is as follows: EAGVAQSPRYKIIEKRQSVAFWCNPISGHATLYWYQQILGQGPKLLIQFQNNGVVDDSQLPKDRFSAERLKGVDSTLKIQPAKLEDSAVYLCASSFDFGGNSPLHFGNGTRLTVT.

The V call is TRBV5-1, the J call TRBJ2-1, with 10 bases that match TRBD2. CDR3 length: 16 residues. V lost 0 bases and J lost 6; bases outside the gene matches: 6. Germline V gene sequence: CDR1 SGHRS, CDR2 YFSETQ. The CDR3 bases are TGCGCCAGCAGCTTGGCCCTAGCGGGAGAGCTCAATGAGCAGTTCTTC. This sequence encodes CASSLALAGELNEQFF.

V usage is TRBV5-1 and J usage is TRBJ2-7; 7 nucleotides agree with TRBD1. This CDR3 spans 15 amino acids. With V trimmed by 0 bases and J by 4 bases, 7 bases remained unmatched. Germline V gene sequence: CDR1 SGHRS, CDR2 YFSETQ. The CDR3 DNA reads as TGCGCCAGCAGCTTGGCCGGTACAGGGGCGTACGAGCAGTACTTC. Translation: CASSLAGTGAYEQYF.

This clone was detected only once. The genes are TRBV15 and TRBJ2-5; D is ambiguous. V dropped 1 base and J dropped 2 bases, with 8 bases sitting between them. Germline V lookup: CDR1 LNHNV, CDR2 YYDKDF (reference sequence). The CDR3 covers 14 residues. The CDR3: CATSRGADQETQYF. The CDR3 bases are TGTGCCACCAGCAGAGGGGCTGATCAAGAGACCCAGTACTTC.

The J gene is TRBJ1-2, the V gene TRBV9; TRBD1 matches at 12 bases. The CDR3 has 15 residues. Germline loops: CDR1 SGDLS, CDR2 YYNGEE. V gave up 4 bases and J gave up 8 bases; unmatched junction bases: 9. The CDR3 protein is CASSFSGTGGDGYTF. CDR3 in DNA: TGTGCCAGCAGCTTCTCCGGGACAGGGGGCGACGGCTACACCTTC.

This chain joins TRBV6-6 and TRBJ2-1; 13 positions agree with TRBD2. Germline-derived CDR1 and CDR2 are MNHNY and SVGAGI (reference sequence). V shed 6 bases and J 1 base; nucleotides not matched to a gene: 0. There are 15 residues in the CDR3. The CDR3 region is CASRLAGGSYNEQFF. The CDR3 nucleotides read TGTGCCAGCAGACTAGCGGGAGGGTCCTACAATGAGCAGTTCTTC.

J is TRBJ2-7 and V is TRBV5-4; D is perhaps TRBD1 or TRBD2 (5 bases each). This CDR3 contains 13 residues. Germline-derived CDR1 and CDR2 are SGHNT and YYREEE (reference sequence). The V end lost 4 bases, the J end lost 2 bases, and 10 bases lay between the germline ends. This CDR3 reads CASSGTTTYEQYF. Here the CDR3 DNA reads TGTGCCAGCAGCGGGACGACCACCTACGAGCAGTACTTC.

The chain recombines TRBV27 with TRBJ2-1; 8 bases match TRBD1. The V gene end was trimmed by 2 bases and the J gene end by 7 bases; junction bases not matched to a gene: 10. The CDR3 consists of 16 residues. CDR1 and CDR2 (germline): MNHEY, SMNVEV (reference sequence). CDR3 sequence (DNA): TGTGCCAGCAGTTTACCCGGGACAGGTATGATGAATGAGCAGTTCTTC. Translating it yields CASSLPGTGMMNEQFF.

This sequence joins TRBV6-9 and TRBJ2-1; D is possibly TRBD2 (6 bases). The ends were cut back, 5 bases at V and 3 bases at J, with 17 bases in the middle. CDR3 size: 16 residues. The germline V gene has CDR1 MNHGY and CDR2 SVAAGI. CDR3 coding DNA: TGTGCCAGCAGTCTCGCCAGGCGGGGCTACTACAATGAGCAGTTCTTC. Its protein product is CASSLARRGYYNEQFF.

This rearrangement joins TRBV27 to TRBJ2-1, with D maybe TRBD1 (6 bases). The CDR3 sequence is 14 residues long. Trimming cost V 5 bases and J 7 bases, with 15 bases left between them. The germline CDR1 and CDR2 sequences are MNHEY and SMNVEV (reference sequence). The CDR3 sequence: CASSPYFGTNEQFF. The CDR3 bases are TGTGCCAGCAGTCCGTACTTCGGGACAAATGAGCAGTTCTTC.

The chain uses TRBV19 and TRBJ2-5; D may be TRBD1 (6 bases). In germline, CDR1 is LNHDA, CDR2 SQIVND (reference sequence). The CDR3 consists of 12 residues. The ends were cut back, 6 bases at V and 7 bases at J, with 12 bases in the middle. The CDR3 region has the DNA TGTGCCAGTAGACAGGGTGGTGGGACCCAGTACTTC. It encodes CASRQGGGTQYF.

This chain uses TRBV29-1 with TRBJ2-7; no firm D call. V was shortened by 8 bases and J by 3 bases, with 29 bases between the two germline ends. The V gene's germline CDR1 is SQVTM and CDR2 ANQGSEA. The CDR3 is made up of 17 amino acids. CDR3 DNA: TGCAGCCCCGATCCCCCGTTGAGGCGTTGGGTACGCTACGAGCAGTACTTC. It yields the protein CSPDPPLRRWVRYEQYF.

CDR3 nucleotide sequence: TGTGCCAGCAGTCACACTTACGAGCAGTACTTC. Translation gives CASSHTYEQYF. The gene calls are TRBV6-6 and TRBJ2-7; D call uncertain. In germline, CDR1 is MNHNY, CDR2 SVGAGI (reference sequence). The CDR3 has 11 amino acids. V dropped 5 bases and J dropped 4 bases, with 6 bases sitting between them.

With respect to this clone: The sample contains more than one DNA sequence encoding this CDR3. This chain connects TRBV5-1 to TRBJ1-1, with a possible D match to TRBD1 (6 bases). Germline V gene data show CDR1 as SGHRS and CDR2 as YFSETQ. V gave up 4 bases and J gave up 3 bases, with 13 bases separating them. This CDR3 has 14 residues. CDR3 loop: CASSPAGGYTEAFF. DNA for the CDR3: TGCGCCAGCAGCCCCGCTGGGGGCTACACTGAAGCTTTCTTT.